The entry below describes one T cell receptor beta chain. This clone occurred once. It lacks a known antigen. No per-base quality is available; no much larger clone lies one base away. Library preparation employed the immunoSEQ multiplex PCR assay. Sourced from immuneACCESS, this table was stored by TCRdb with only in-frame sequences that have V and J called. A share of the clones is absent; for the studies checked, an unresolved V gene accounts for under half, and the remainder has no known explanation. The sample has 60,000 to 75,000 clones on record, under 90% of them singletons. The ten biggest clones cover about 26% of the sample. The source of the sample is a study of control samples from healthy donors and cancer patients (dated by TCRdb to the early 2020s). Germline trimming amounts to 3 bases on V and 7 bases on J, with 6 as the count of junction bases outside the gene matches. The CDR3, cysteine through phenylalanine, is 13 amino acids long. Kept here is only the CDR3 DNA, which spans 39 bases and is read in frame from base 1. In the germline V gene (reference sequence), CDR1 corresponds to DFQATT and CDR2 to SNEGSKA.

The sample was blood. The receptor chain draws on TRBV20-1 and TRBJ1-2; the junction holds 9 bases that match TRBD1. This clonotype was sampled from a man over 45 in good health. In nucleotide form, the sequence is TGCAGTGCTAGTTTGGACAGGGGTGGTGGCTACACCTTC. Its amino acids are CSASLDRGGGYTF.